Shown below are 18 T cell receptor beta chains from a single sample sequenced in a study of human T cells and chemical hapten exposure. Regarding time point: patch test 1, 2 weeks after DPC sensitization. Sample treatment: therapeutic diphenylcyclopropenone sensitization with weekly scalp DPC. From the RACE reads, TCRdb called clonotypes with MiXCR, one entry per CDR3 protein. The table records around 110,000 distinct CDR3 sequences, roughly 12% of them present only once. The input for sequencing was whole blood, taken in connection with sensitization to the hapten diphenylcyclopropenone (DPC). The receptors here all came from a woman in her fifties or sixties with alopecia areata. Some clones in this sample may be carry-over from other donors' samples.

This clonotype was counted only a few times. This rearrangement joins TRBV4-1 to TRBJ1-3; D might be TRBD1 (6 bases). With 4 bases removed from V and 7 bases from J, the gap between germline ends came to 20 bases. Germline V gene sequence: CDR1 MGHRA, CDR2 YSYEKL. This CDR3 has 16 amino acids. Here the CDR3 DNA reads TGCGCCAGCAGCCCAGTCGGACAGCGAGGCGGGAACACCATATATTTT. It translates to CASSPVGQRGGNTIYF.

J is TRBJ1-5 and V is TRBV2; D call uncertain. The CDR3 spans 15 residues. The V end lost 8 bases, the J end lost 8 bases, and 22 bases lay between the germline ends. From germline, CDR1 is SNHLY and CDR2 FYNNEI. CDR3 sequence: CASGPTAAPGEPQHF. CDR3 in DNA: TGTGCCAGCGGCCCCACGGCTGCCCCAGGCGAGCCCCAGCATTTT.

This clonotype occurred a few times. The chain combines TRBV29-1 with TRBJ1-5; D unresolved. Trimming took off 7 bases at V and 2 bases at J, with 12 bases between the two ends. CDR1 is SQVTM and CDR2 is ANQGSEA in the germline V gene. This CDR3 spans 13 amino acids. CDR3 sequence: CSADSGGNQPQHF. CDR3 DNA sequence: TGCAGCGCTGATTCTGGTGGCAATCAGCCCCAGCATTTT.

This clonotype occurred a few times. The V call is TRBV3-1, the J call TRBJ1-5, with a weak D call TRBD1 (5 bases). Germline CDR1 reads LGHDT; CDR2 reads YNNKEL (reference sequence). The CDR3 runs to 14 residues. With 4 bases removed from V and 5 bases from J, the gap between germline ends came to 12 bases. The CDR3 here is CASSPGQTYQPQHF. Written as DNA, the CDR3 is TGTGCCAGCAGCCCCGGACAAACGTATCAGCCCCAGCATTTT. The full variable domain, in which reference TRBV3-1 and TRBJ1-5 provide the parts outside the CDR3, is DTAVSQTPKYLVTQMGNDKSIKCEQNLGHDTMYWYKQDSKKFLKIMFSYNNKELIINETVPNRFSPKSPDKAHLNLHINSLELGDSAVYFCASSPGQTYQPQHFGDGTRLSIL.

The J gene is TRBJ1-2, the V gene TRBV11-2; 7 bases fit TRBD1. Germline values: CDR1 SGHAT, CDR2 FQNNGV. The CDR3 sequence is 13 residues long. Trimming took 5 bases from V and 6 from J; bases not matched to a gene: 6. In DNA, the CDR3 is TGTGCCAGCAGCGAGACAGGGTCGCATGGCTACACCTTC. Residues: CASSETGSHGYTF.

The chain couples TRBV6-6 to TRBJ2-5; 12 nucleotides line up with TRBD2. The CDR3 covers 15 residues. In germline, CDR1 is MNHNY, CDR2 SVGAGI (reference sequence). Trimming cost V 5 bases and J 5 bases; bases outside gene matches: 6. CDR3 sequence reads: CASSPPSGGAETQYF. As DNA, the CDR3 is TGTGCCAGCAGTCCACCTAGCGGGGGGGCGGAGACCCAGTACTTC.

The chain joins TRBV24-1 to TRBJ2-7; TRBD1 or TRBD2 may be the D gene (6 bases each). CDR3 length: 15 residues. Germline V lookup: CDR1 KGHDR, CDR2 SFDVKD. With 4 bases removed from V and 1 base from J, the gap between germline ends came to 13 bases. CDR3 nucleotide sequence: TGTGCCACCAGTGACAGCAAAGGGGGGTCCTACGAGCAGTACTTC. It translates to CATSDSKGGSYEQYF.

There are a few counts of this clonotype. V gene TRBV28 combines with J gene TRBJ2-3; D remains ambiguous. Germline V gives CDR1 MDHEN, CDR2 SYDVKM. The germline V and J ends were trimmed by 4 bases and 6 bases, with 20 bases remaining between them. CDR3 length equals 16 residues. The CDR3 DNA reads TGTGCCAGCAGTTCGAGGACCCAAAGGCTTGCGGATACGCAGTATTTT. It translates to CASSSRTQRLADTQYF.

At least ten counts were recorded for this clonotype. CDR3 region: CASSPLGIGGHEQYF. CDR3 DNA sequence: TGTGCCAGCTCACCCCTCGGTATAGGGGGCCACGAGCAGTACTTC. The chain is built from TRBV18 and TRBJ2-7; 7 bases line up with TRBD1. The CDR3 has 15 amino acids. Trimming cost V 3 bases and J 5 bases; bases outside gene matches: 10. CDR1 is KGHSH and CDR2 is LQKENI in the germline V gene.

This clonotype came up a few times. CDR3 protein: CASSPQTGQKNTEAFF. Written as DNA, the CDR3 is TGTGCCAGCTCACCACAAACGGGACAGAAGAACACTGAAGCTTTCTTT. The gene calls are TRBV18 and TRBJ1-1; 7 nucleotides match TRBD1. This CDR3 spans 16 amino acids. From germline, CDR1 is KGHSH and CDR2 LQKENI. V gave up 1 base and J gave up 1 base; unmatched junction bases: 6.

This clonotype was counted a few times. The V gene is TRBV20-1, the J gene TRBJ2-7; perhaps D is TRBD1 or TRBD2 (7 bases each). The CDR3 covers 13 residues. Trimming shortened V by 7 bases and J by 2 bases, and 15 bases separated the two germline ends. Germline CDR1 and CDR2: DFQATT and SNEGSKA (reference sequence). This CDR3 is CSVMGGTAYEQYF. CDR3 nucleotide sequence: TGCAGTGTAATGGGGGGGACAGCCTACGAGCAGTACTTC.

This clonotype has a count of ten or more. This chain uses TRBV18 with TRBJ1-6; 7 nucleotides align to TRBD1. The J segment lost 7 bases and the V segment lost 6 bases, leaving 15 bases of the junction unmatched. Looked up from germline, CDR1 is KGHSH and CDR2 is LQKENI. The CDR3 runs 17 residues. In nucleotides, the CDR3 is TGTGCCAGCTCGCCCCGAGGAGTATGGGACAGCAATTCACCCCTCCACTTT. Translation: CASSPRGVWDSNSPLHF.

The CDR3 here is CSVEATDRGSQYF. The DNA for the CDR3 is TGCAGCGTTGAAGCTACAGACAGGGGGTCGCAGTATTTT. This chain joins TRBV29-1 and TRBJ2-3, with TRBD1 matching over 9 bases. The germline V gene encodes CDR1 SQVTM and CDR2 ANQGSEA. Germline trimming cut 1 base from V and 10 bases from J; bases unmatched to any gene: 6. This CDR3 is 13 amino acids long.

Concerning this clonotype itself: Compared with germline, one end of the junction differs, possibly owing to a read error. The chain recombines TRBV12-3 or TRBV12-4 with TRBJ2-5; the D gene is possibly TRBD2 (6 bases). The CDR3 is 14 amino acids. CDR3 loop: CACSLAGRRGTQYF. In nucleotides, the CDR3 is TGTGCCTGCAGTTTGGCGGGGCGCCGGGGGACCCAGTACTTC.

This clonotype was seen many times. The genes are TRBV4-1 and TRBJ2-7; D perhaps matches TRBD2 (6 bases). The CDR3 has 17 residues. Germline CDR1 MGHRA, CDR2 YSYEKL. The ends were cut back, 0 bases at V and 0 bases at J, with 15 bases in the middle. CDR3 DNA sequence: TGCGCCAGCAGCCAAGATAGGGGTACTAGCCGCTCCTACGAGCAGTACTTC. It encodes CASSQDRGTSRSYEQYF.

In this sample, this clonotype turned up a few times. CDR3 protein: CASNKPTGGYTF. The DNA for the CDR3 is TGTGCCAGCAACAAACCGACAGGGGGCTACACCTTC. The chain employs TRBV6-2 or TRBV6-3 and TRBJ1-2; 7 positions agree with TRBD1. The ends lost 7 bases at V and 8 bases at J; junction bases unmatched: 7. The CDR3 spans 12 residues. CDR1 is MNHEY and CDR2 is SVGEGT in the germline V gene.

In its sample, this clonotype was seen a few times. The CDR3 coding sequence is TGCGCCAGCAGCCAAGATTTAGTAGCGCTCGCAGATACGCAGTATTTT. Translating it yields CASSQDLVALADTQYF. The chain recombines TRBV4-1 with TRBJ2-3; D is possibly TRBD2 (5 bases). Germline-derived CDR1 and CDR2 are MGHRA and YSYEKL. The CDR3 covers 16 residues. Trimming removed 0 bases from V and 4 bases from J, with 14 bases in between.

The chain employs TRBV5-4 and TRBJ1-1, with D possibly matching TRBD1 (5 bases). The CDR3 length is 15 residues. The germline gives CDR1 SGHNT, CDR2 YYREEE (reference sequence). The V end was cut by 0 bases, the J end by 1 base, with 10 bases between. Here the CDR3 reads CASSLAGTANTEAFF. DNA of the CDR3: TGTGCCAGCAGCTTGGCCGGGACTGCGAACACTGAAGCTTTCTTT.